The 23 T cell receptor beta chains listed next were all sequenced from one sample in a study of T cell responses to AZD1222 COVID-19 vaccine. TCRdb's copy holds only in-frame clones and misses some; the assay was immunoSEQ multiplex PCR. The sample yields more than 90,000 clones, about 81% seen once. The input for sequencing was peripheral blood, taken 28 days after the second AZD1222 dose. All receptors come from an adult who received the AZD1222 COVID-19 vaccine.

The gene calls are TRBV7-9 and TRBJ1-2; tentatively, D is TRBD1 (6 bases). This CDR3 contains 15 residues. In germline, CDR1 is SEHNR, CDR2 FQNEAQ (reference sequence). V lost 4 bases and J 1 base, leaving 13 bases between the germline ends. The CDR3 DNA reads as TGTGCCAGCAGCTCGAGCCGACAGGTTAACTATGGCTACACCTTC. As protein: CASSSSRQVNYGYTF.

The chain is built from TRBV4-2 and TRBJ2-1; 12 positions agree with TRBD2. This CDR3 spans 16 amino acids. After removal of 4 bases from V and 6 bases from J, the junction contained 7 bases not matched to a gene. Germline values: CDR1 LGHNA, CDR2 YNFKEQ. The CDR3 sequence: CASSRETSGGPNEQFF. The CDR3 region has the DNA TGTGCCAGCAGCCGGGAGACTAGCGGGGGACCCAATGAGCAGTTCTTC.

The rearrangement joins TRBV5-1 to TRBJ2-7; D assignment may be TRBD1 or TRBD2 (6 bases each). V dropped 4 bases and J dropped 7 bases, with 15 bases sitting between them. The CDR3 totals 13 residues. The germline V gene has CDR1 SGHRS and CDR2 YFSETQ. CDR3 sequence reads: CASSRGEAGEQYF. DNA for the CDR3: TGCGCCAGCAGCAGGGGGGAGGCGGGAGAGCAGTACTTC.

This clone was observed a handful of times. The CDR3 is CASSLSPRVYEQYF. The DNA for the CDR3 is TGTGCCAGCAGCTTAAGTCCCAGGGTTTACGAGCAGTACTTC. The V call is TRBV7-9, the J call TRBJ2-7; TRBD1 might be the D (5 bases). Germline assignment: CDR1 SEHNR and CDR2 FQNEAQ (reference sequence). V was cut by 2 bases and J by 4 bases, with 12 bases left in between. The CDR3 has 14 residues.

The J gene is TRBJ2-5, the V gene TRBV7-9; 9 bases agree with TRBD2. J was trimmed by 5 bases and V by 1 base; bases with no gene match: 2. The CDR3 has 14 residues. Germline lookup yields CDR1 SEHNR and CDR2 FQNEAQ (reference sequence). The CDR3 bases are TGTGCCAGCAGCTTAGTAAGCGGGAGGGAGACCCAGTACTTC. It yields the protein CASSLVSGRETQYF.

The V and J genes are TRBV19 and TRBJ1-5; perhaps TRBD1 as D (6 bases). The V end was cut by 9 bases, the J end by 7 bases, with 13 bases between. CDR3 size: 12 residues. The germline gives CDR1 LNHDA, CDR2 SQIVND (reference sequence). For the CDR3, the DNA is TGTGCCAGCGAAGGGGGAAGCCAGCCCCAGCATTTT. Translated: CASEGGSQPQHF.

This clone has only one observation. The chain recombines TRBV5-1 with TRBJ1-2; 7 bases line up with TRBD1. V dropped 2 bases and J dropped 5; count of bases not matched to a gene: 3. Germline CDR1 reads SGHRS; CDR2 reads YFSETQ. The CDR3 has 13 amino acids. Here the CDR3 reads CASSFQGEYGYTF. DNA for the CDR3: TGCGCCAGCAGCTTCCAGGGGGAGTATGGCTACACCTTC. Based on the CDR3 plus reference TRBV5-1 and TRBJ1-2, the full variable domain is KAGVTQTPRYLIKTRGQQVTLSCSPISGHRSVSWYQQTPGQGLQFLFEYFSETQRNKGNFPGRFSGRQFSNSRSEMNVSTLELGDSALYLCASSFQGEYGYTFGSGTRLTVV.

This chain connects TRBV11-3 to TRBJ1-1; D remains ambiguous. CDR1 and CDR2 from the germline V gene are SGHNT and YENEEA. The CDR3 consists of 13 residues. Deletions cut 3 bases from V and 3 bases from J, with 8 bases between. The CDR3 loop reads CASSFPPYTEAFF. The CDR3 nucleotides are TGTGCCAGCAGCTTTCCGCCATACACTGAAGCTTTCTTT.

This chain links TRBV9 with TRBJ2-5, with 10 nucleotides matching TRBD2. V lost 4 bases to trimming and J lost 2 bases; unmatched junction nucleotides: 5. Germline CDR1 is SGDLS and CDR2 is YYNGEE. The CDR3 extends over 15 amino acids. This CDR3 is CASSPSGGAQETQYF. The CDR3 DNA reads TGTGCCAGCAGCCCTAGCGGGGGCGCACAAGAGACCCAGTACTTC.

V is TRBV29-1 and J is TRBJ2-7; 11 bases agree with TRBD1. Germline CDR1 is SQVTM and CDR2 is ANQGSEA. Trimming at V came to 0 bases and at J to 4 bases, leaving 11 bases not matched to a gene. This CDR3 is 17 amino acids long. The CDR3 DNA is TGCAGCGTTGAAGAAAGGAAGGGACAGGGGGTAGTATACGAGCAGTACTTC. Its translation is CSVEERKGQGVVYEQYF.

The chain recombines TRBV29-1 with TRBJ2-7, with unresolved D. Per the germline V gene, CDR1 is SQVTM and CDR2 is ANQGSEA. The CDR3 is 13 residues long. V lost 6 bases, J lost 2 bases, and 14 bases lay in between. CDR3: CSVAAFRAYEQYF. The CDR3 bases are TGCAGCGTCGCGGCCTTTCGCGCCTACGAGCAGTACTTC.

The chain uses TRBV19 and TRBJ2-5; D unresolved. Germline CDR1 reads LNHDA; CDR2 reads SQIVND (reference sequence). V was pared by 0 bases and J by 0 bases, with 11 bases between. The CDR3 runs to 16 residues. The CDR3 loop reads CASSIEKGRYQETQYF. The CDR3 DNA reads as TGTGCCAGTAGTATAGAAAAAGGAAGGTACCAAGAGACCCAGTACTTC.

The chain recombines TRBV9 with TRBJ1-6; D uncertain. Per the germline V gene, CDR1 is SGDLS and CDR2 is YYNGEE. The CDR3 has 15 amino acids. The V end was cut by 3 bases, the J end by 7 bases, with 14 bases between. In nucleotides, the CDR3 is TGTGCCAGCAGCGAGGCAGCTTCTTGGAATTCACCCCTCCACTTT. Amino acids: CASSEAASWNSPLHF. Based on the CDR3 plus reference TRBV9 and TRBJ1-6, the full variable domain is DSGVTQTPKHLITATGQRVTLRCSPRSGDLSVYWYQQSLDQGLQFLIQYYNGEERAKGNILERFSAQQFPDLHSELNLSSLELGDSALYFCASSEAASWNSPLHFGNGTRLTVT.

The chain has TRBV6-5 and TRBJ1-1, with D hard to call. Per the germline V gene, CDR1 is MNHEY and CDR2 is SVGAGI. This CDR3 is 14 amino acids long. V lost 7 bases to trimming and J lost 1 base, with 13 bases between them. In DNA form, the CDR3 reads TGTGCCAGCAAAGTGGAGACGCCGAACACTGAAGCTTTCTTT. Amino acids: CASKVETPNTEAFF.

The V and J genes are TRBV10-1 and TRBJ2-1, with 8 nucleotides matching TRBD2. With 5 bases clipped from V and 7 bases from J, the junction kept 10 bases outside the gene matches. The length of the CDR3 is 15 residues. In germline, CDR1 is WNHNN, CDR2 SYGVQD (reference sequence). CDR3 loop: CASSSSGGAGNEQFF. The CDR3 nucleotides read TGCGCCAGCAGTTCCTCCGGGGGGGCTGGAAATGAGCAGTTCTTC.

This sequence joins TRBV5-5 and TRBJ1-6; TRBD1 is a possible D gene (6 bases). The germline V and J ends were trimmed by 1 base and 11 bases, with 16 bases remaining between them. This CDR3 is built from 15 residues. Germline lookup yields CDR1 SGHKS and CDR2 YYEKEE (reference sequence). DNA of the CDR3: TGTGCCAGCAGCTTGTTCGAGGGGGAGAGGGCACCCCTCCACTTT. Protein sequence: CASSLFEGERAPLHF.

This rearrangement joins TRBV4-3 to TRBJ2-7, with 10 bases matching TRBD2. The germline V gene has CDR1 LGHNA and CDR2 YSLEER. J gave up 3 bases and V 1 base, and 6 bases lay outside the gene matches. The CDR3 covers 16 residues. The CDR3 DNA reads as TGCGCCAGCAGCCAAGGGCTAGCGGGAGAAGGCTACGAGCAGTACTTC. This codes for CASSQGLAGEGYEQYF.

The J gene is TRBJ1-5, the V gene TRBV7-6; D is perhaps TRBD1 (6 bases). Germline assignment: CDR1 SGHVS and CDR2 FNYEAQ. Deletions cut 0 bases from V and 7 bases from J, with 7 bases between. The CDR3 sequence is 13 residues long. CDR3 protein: CASSLAQGQPQHF. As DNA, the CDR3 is TGTGCCAGCAGCTTAGCACAGGGCCAGCCCCAGCATTTT.

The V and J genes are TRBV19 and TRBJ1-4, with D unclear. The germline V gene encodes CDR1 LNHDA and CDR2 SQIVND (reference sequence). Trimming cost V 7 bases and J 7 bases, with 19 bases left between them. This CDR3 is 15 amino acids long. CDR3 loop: CASTMARGRREKLFF. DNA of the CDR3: TGTGCCAGTACCATGGCCAGAGGGAGGCGTGAAAAACTGTTTTTT. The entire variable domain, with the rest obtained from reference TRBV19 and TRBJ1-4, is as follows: DGGITQSPKYLFRKEGQNVTLSCEQNLNHDAMYWYRQDPGQGLRLIYYSQIVNDFQKGDIAEGYSVSREKKESFPLTVTSAQKNPTAFYLCASTMARGRREKLFFGSGTQLSVL.

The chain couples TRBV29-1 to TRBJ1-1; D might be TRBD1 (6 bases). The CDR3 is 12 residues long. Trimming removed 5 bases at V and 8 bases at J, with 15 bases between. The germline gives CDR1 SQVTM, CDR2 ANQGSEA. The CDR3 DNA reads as TGCAGCGTTTCACAGGGAGGGGACGAAGCTTTCTTT. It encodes CSVSQGGDEAFF.

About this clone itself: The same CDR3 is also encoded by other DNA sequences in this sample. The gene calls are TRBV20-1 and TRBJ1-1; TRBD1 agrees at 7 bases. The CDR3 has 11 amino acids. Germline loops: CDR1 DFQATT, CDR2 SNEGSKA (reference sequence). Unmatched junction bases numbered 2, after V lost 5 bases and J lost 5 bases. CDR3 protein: CSAAQGTEAFF. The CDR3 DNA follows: TGCAGTGCTGCACAGGGGACTGAAGCTTTCTTT.

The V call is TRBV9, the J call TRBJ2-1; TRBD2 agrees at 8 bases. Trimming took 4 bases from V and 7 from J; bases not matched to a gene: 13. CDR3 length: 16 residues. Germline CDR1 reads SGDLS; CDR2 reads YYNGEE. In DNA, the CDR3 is TGTGCCAGCAGCTCAACGGGACTAGACTACGGTAATGAGCAGTTCTTC. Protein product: CASSSTGLDYGNEQFF.

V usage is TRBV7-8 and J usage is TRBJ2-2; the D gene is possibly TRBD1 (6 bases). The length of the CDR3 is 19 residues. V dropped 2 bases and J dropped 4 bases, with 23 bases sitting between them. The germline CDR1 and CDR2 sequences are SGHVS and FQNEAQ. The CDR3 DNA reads TGTGCCAGCAGCTTACTAAGGGGGACCGGACGGGGAAGCACCGGGGAGCTGTTTTTT. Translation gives CASSLLRGTGRGSTGELFF.